This entry is about one T cell receptor beta chain. The antigen remains unidentified. CDR1 and CDR2 from the germline V gene are MGHRA and YSYEKL. The V end lost 0 bases, the J end lost 5 bases, and 10 bases lay between the germline ends. CDR3 size: 14 residues. The entry originates in a study of PD-L1 blockade in urothelial cancer. Study-wide background: At some point between 2014 and 2016 therapy began: atezolizumab 1,200 mg intravenously every 3 weeks. Blood drawn 3 weeks (second dose) and 6 weeks after treatment start was analyzed. Findings and limits, study-wide: Where pretreatment blood TCR clonality fell below the median, better survival was predicted.

Only in-frame clones appear in the TCRdb table, and some are missing; sequencing was by immunoSEQ multiplex PCR. The sample holds tens of thousands of clones, roughly 91% seen once. The V call is TRBV4-1, the J call TRBJ2-5; D may be TRBD1 (6 bases). The source material was PBMCs, sampled around atezolizumab (anti-PD-L1) treatment. The TCR was taken from a man in his sixties with urothelial cancer. In DNA form, the CDR3 reads TGCGCCAGCAGCCAAGAAAACAGGGAGGAGACCCAGTACTTC. The encoded protein is CASSQENREETQYF.